This record looks at one TCR beta chain sequence and its context. V dropped 2 bases and J dropped 5 bases, with 21 bases sitting between them. The CDR3 totals 17 residues. Germline CDR1 is MGHRA and CDR2 is YSYEKL. Assay used: immunoSEQ multiplex PCR; TCRdb lists only in-frame clones, some missing. There are about 210,000 clones in the sample; roughly 88% occur only once, and more than 1.4% lies in the top ten. The sample comes from a study of blood T cell repertoires in COVID-19. Study-wide background: The analysed material was cDNA or gDNA that came from T cells, B-cell-depleted T cells, or PBMCs.

The sequence was obtained from a man younger than 35 with active or convalescent COVID-19. The V gene is TRBV4-1, the J gene TRBJ1-2; a possible D gene is TRBD1 (6 bases). Sample: peripheral blood. As DNA, the CDR3 is TGCGCCAGCAGCCAATTAGAAGGGGGGGGTAGAGGGTATGGCTACACCTTC. It yields the protein CASSQLEGGGRGYGYTF.